This entry lists 20 T cell receptor beta chains sequenced from one sample in a study of blood T cell repertoires in COVID-19. The data were produced by immunoSEQ multiplex PCR, yet TCRdb's version contains in-frame clones alone and is incomplete. Of about 190,000 clones detected, 84% appear once; the ten largest clones hold less than 6.5%. The sequenced material came from peripheral blood. These TCRs come from a woman in her 70s with active or convalescent COVID-19.

This chain uses TRBV29-1 with TRBJ2-1, with 7 bases that match TRBD1. The CDR3 covers 15 residues. Looked up from germline, CDR1 is SQVTM and CDR2 is ANQGSEA. Trimming removed 7 bases from V and 0 bases from J; junction bases left unmatched: 9. For the CDR3, the DNA is TGCAGCGCCGCCCAGGGGGTTAGCTCCTACAATGAGCAGTTCTTC. Translation: CSAAQGVSSYNEQFF.

The chain recombines TRBV29-1 with TRBJ2-3, with no clear D. CDR3 length: 13 residues. Between the trimmed V and J ends, which lost 5 bases and 0 bases, there was a span of 9 bases. Germline V gene data show CDR1 as SQVTM and CDR2 as ANQGSEA. Here the CDR3 DNA reads TGCAGCGTTTCCCCATCAAGCACAGATACGCAGTATTTT. It is translated as CSVSPSSTDTQYF.

This clone was observed once. The V call is TRBV18, the J call TRBJ2-7, with a weak D call TRBD2 (6 bases). This CDR3 spans 15 amino acids. CDR1 is KGHSH, CDR2 LQKENI, per germline. V lost 5 bases to trimming and J lost 4 bases, with 18 bases between them. CDR3 residues: CASSISQVGTYEQYF. The CDR3 DNA reads TGTGCCAGCTCAATCAGCCAGGTTGGGACTTACGAGCAGTACTTC.

V usage is TRBV2 and J usage is TRBJ2-1; 7 bases are a match to TRBD1. The CDR3 is 13 residues long. The germline CDR1 and CDR2 sequences are SNHLY and FYNNEI. V shed 7 bases and J 6 bases; nucleotides not matched to a gene: 6. The CDR3 DNA is TGTGCCAGCATCCGGGACAGACTCAATGAGCAGTTCTTC. This sequence encodes CASIRDRLNEQFF.

The V call is TRBV29-1, the J call TRBJ2-2; maybe TRBD2 (7 bases). Germline V gene data show CDR1 as SQVTM and CDR2 as ANQGSEA. Trimming left V 6 bases short and J 2 bases short, with 19 bases between. The CDR3 loop spans 16 amino acids. The CDR3: CSVPGRGAKNTGELFF. The CDR3 DNA is TGCAGCGTCCCCGGACGGGGGGCGAAAAACACCGGGGAGCTGTTTTTT.

DNA for the CDR3: TGTGCCAGCCGACAGGGCCCTAGCCTAGAGCAGTACTTC. It is translated as CASRQGPSLEQYF. The chain recombines TRBV3-1 (or the pseudogene TRBV3-2) with TRBJ2-7; 7 bases fit TRBD1. V was clipped by 8 bases and J by 7 bases; unmatched bases: 11. Germline V gene sequence: CDR1 LGHDT, CDR2 YNNKEL (reference sequence). The CDR3 is 13 amino acids.

The V call is TRBV7-6, the J call TRBJ2-7; maybe TRBD1 (5 bases). CDR1 and CDR2 (germline): SGHVS, FNYEAQ. The CDR3 extends over 14 amino acids. V was shortened by 5 bases and J by 2 bases, with 13 bases between the two germline ends. CDR3 sequence: CASSAGRWAYEQYF. Here the CDR3 DNA reads TGTGCCAGCAGCGCAGGGCGCTGGGCCTACGAGCAGTACTTC.

The rearrangement links TRBV10-3 to TRBJ2-1, with 8 bases that match TRBD2. Losses at the gene ends were 2 bases for V and 9 bases for J; bases not matched to a gene: 6. The CDR3 consists of 14 residues. Germline CDR1 ENHRY, CDR2 SYGVKD. The CDR3 DNA is TGTGCCATCAGTGAGCCGACTAGCGACGGTGAGCAGTTCTTC. It yields the protein CAISEPTSDGEQFF.

The V call is TRBV7-2, the J call TRBJ2-5; TRBD1 might be the D (5 bases). Trimming left V 5 bases short and J 0 bases short, with 10 bases between. The CDR3 is 14 residues long. Germline assignment: CDR1 SGHTA and CDR2 FQGNSA. CDR3 sequence: CASSARQYQETQYF. In DNA form, the CDR3 reads TGTGCCAGCAGCGCTAGACAGTACCAAGAGACCCAGTACTTC.

The chain joins TRBV30 to TRBJ2-1; 8 positions agree with TRBD2. The junction had 20 bases not matched to a gene; V was cut back by 4 bases and J by 6 bases. From germline, CDR1 is GTSNPN and CDR2 SVGIG (reference sequence). The CDR3 totals 18 residues. CDR3 DNA: TGTGCCTGGAACCGAGGGGGACCCTCCGGGACTAGACGCAATGAGCAGTTCTTC. This codes for CAWNRGGPSGTRRNEQFF.

The chain joins TRBV29-1 to TRBJ1-2; a weak D match, TRBD1 (5 bases). Trimming removed 1 base at V and 1 base at J, with 16 bases between. Germline CDR1 reads SQVTM; CDR2 reads ANQGSEA. The CDR3 is 16 amino acids. CDR3 in DNA: TGCAGCGTTGAAGCGGGGGGGTGGAATTTTAACTATGGCTACACCTTC. It encodes CSVEAGGWNFNYGYTF.

V is TRBV3-1 (or the pseudogene TRBV3-2) and J is TRBJ2-1, with 10 bases that match TRBD2. Germline CDR1 is LGHDT and CDR2 is YNNKEL (reference sequence). The CDR3 runs 17 residues. Losses at the gene ends were 3 bases for V and 9 bases for J; bases not matched to a gene: 14. DNA for the CDR3: TGTGCCAGCAGCCACCGAGGGGGAGCGGGAGGGGTTGGTGAGCAGTTCTTC. This translates into CASSHRGGAGGVGEQFF.

This clone was recorded once. The chain couples TRBV28 to TRBJ1-4, with TRBD1 matching over 7 bases. The CDR3 is 16 amino acids. The junction had 12 bases not matched to a gene; V was cut back by 4 bases and J by 7 bases. Germline-derived CDR1 and CDR2 are MDHEN and SYDVKM. The CDR3 DNA reads TGTGCCAGCAGTTCCGCCACAGGGGCGGGATTTGAAAAACTGTTTTTT. Translated, it gives CASSSATGAGFEKLFF.

This clone was counted a single time. V usage is TRBV19 and J usage is TRBJ2-3, with D possibly being TRBD2 (6 bases). This CDR3 has 13 residues. CDR1 and CDR2 (germline): LNHDA, SQIVND (reference sequence). V lost 5 bases, J lost 7 bases, and 13 bases lay in between. The CDR3 reads CASSGGVVNTQYF. Written as DNA, the CDR3 is TGTGCCAGTAGTGGAGGGGTCGTGAATACGCAGTATTTT.

The chain is built from TRBV11-2 and TRBJ2-3; TRBD1 is a possible D gene (8 bases). With 4 bases removed from V and 2 bases from J, the gap between germline ends came to 16 bases. Germline CDR1 reads SGHAT; CDR2 reads FQNNGV. The CDR3 loop spans 16 amino acids. The CDR3 DNA reads TGTGCCAGCAGCTCCTGGACAGGGAGGGCCACAGATACGCAGTATTTT. Its translation is CASSSWTGRATDTQYF.

J is TRBJ2-7 and V is TRBV30, with D tentatively TRBD2 (6 bases). Between the trimmed V and J ends, which lost 5 bases and 6 bases, there was a span of 17 bases. Germline V gene sequence: CDR1 GTSNPN, CDR2 SVGIG (reference sequence). This CDR3 has 13 residues. The CDR3 region has the DNA TGTGCCTGGGGCTTGGGACTCCTGTCCGAGCAGTACTTC. Protein product: CAWGLGLLSEQYF. The full variable domain, in which reference TRBV30 and TRBJ2-7 provide the parts outside the CDR3, is SQTIHQWPATLVQPVGSPLSLECTVEGTSNPNLYWYRQAAGRGLQLLFYSVGIGQISSEVPQNLSASRPQDRQFILSSKKLLLSDSGFYLCAWGLGLLSEQYFGPGTRLTVT.

The chain recombines TRBV7-9 with TRBJ1-5; 11 bases are shared with TRBD1. Trimming took 2 bases from V and 6 from J; bases not matched to a gene: 3. The CDR3 spans 15 residues. Germline CDR1 reads SEHNR; CDR2 reads FQNEAQ (reference sequence). The CDR3 here is CASSLSGQGAQPQHF. The CDR3, as DNA: TGTGCCAGCAGCTTAAGTGGACAGGGGGCTCAGCCCCAGCATTTT.

CDR3 in DNA: TGTGCCACCTCGAGCGGGAGTTACGAGCAGTACTTC. It encodes CATSSGSYEQYF. J is TRBJ2-7 and V is TRBV3-1 (or the pseudogene TRBV3-2); 8 bases match TRBD2. Germline CDR1 is LGHDT and CDR2 is YNNKEL (reference sequence). V lost 10 bases, J lost 4 bases, and 6 bases stayed unmatched. The CDR3 loop spans 12 amino acids.

Only a few counts were recorded for this clone. The chain employs TRBV2 and TRBJ2-3; 9 bases line up with TRBD2. With 4 bases clipped from V and 5 bases from J, the junction kept 7 bases outside the gene matches. Germline assignment: CDR1 SNHLY and CDR2 FYNNEI. This CDR3 has 15 residues. Written as DNA, the CDR3 is TGTGCCAGCAGTGCTTTAGCGGGAGCGAGAGATACGCAGTATTTT. Translation: CASSALAGARDTQYF.

A few counts support this clone. J is TRBJ1-1 and V is TRBV11-2; a weak D match, TRBD1 (6 bases). Germline CDR1 and CDR2: SGHAT and FQNNGV. Trimming took off 5 bases at V and 1 base at J, with 14 bases between the two ends. The CDR3 spans 15 residues. The CDR3 loop reads CASSQRTDSNTEAFF. DNA for the CDR3: TGTGCCAGCAGCCAGAGGACAGACTCGAACACTGAAGCTTTCTTT. The whole variable domain, filled in from reference TRBV11-2 and TRBJ1-1, reads EAGVAQSPRYKIIEKRQSVAFWCNPISGHATLYWYQQILGQGPKLLIQFQNNGVVDDSQLPKDRFSAERLKGVDSTLKIQPAKLEDSAVYLCASSQRTDSNTEAFFGQGTRLTVV.